This TCR beta chain originates from a study of cytomegalovirus exposure and HLA in healthy donors. Findings and caveats of the study: In vitro work confirmed that a few CMV-associated chains recognize CMV antigens. A later analysis linked a missense variant in DCLRE1C to the trimming of TCR beta V and J genes.

The PCR made use of 60 Vbeta and 13 Jbeta primers. Clones were sequenced by immunoSEQ multiplex PCR, and TCRdb holds only the in-frame ones, with some missing. The sample lists more than 85,000 clones; about 74% were seen once. This clone was picked up one time. No antigen is known for it. The CDR3 totals 13 residues. Germline-derived CDR1 and CDR2 are GTSNPN and SVGIG (reference sequence). The V gene end was trimmed by 2 bases and the J gene end by 11 bases; junction bases not matched to a gene: 9. This chain uses TRBV30 with TRBJ1-1; 9 positions agree with TRBD1. The sequence came from a female donor in good health and CMV-seronegative. Material for sequencing was PBMCs. This CDR3 reads CAWSSGQGFSAFF. The CDR3 region has the DNA TGTGCCTGGAGTTCGGGACAGGGCTTTTCGGCTTTCTTT.